These T cell receptor beta chains were read from a single sample in a study of molecular identifiers for immune sequencing clone quantification. MiXCR was run by TCRdb on the PCR reads, yielding one entry per CDR3 protein. The sample has some 580,000 distinct CDR3 sequences, 25% seen once. Sample: naive CD8+ T cells from blood, with Jurkat cell RNA spiked in. Source of these receptors: a human donor in good health. Some libraries in this study had Jurkat cell RNA spiked in. CDR3s include the opening cysteine and the closing phenylalanine or tryptophan. The D gene is left open where the match is weak. Size is omitted from some rows. Given values are once, few, many or a class for expanded clones.

size: -; V: TRBV4-1; D: -; J: TRBJ1-2; CDR3: CTSSQAGLVNYGYTF; DNA: TGCACCAGCAGCCAAGCAGGGTTAGTAAACTATGGCTACACCTTC
size: many; V: TRBV29-1; D: TRBD1; J: TRBJ2-2; CDR3: CSVVSGQTNTGELFF; DNA: TGCAGCGTTGTATCGGGACAGACGAACACCGGGGAGCTGTTTTTT
size: -; V: TRBV4-2; D: TRBD1; J: TRBJ2-1; CDR3: CASNHADRDKQFF; DNA: TGTGCCAGCAACCATGCGGACAGGGATAAGCAGTTCTTC
size: -; V: TRBV11-2; D: TRBD1; J: TRBJ2-5; CDR3: CASSLPGTGRETQYF; DNA: TGTGCCAGCAGCCTGCCCGGGACAGGGAGAGAGACCCAGTACTTC
size: -; V: TRBV19; D: -; J: TRBJ2-7; CDR3: CASNRPGAYEQYF; DNA: TGTGCCAGCAACCGGCCTGGGGCCTACGAGCAGTACTTC
size: -; V: TRBV30; D: -; J: TRBJ1-1; CDR3: CAWMGGLEAFF; DNA: TGTGCCTGGATGGGAGGCCTGGAAGCTTTCTTT
size: many; V: TRBV9; D: -; J: TRBJ2-3; CDR3: CASSISGSYTDTQYF; DNA: TGTGCCAGCAGCATTAGCGGATCCTACACAGATACGCAGTATTTT
size: few; V: TRBV27; D: TRBD1; J: TRBJ1-6; CDR3: CASRPRDRDGPSYNSPLHF; DNA: TGTGCCAGCAGGCCAAGGGACAGGGATGGTCCCTCCTATAATTCACCCCTCCACTTT
size: many; V: TRBV5-1; D: TRBD2; J: TRBJ2-3; CDR3: CASSAGHAGGTLDTQYF; DNA: TGCGCCAGCAGCGCAGGCCACGCGGGAGGTACTCTAGATACGCAGTATTTT
size: many; V: TRBV30; D: -; J: TRBJ2-7; CDR3: CAWRADRSYEQYF; DNA: TGTGCCTGGAGGGCAGACAGGTCCTACGAGCAGTACTTC
size: few; V: TRBV7-9; D: -; J: TRBJ2-5; CDR3: CASSPGTLVGMETQYF; DNA: TGTGCCAGCAGCCCGGGGACCCTAGTAGGGATGGAGACCCAGTACTTC
size: many; V: TRBV3-1; D: TRBD1; J: TRBJ2-7; CDR3: CASSLRPGQGVNEQYF; DNA: TGTGCCAGCAGCCTTCGCCCGGGACAGGGCGTGAACGAGCAGTACTTC
size: -; V: TRBV20-1; D: -; J: TRBJ2-3; CDR3: CSAMELTGVVFRTDTQYF; DNA: TGCAGTGCTATGGAGCTCACGGGAGTAGTGTTTCGCACAGATACGCAGTATTTT
size: many; V: TRBV29-1; D: -; J: TRBJ1-4; CDR3: CSVQTGMGNEKLFF; DNA: TGCAGCGTCCAAACAGGGATGGGGAATGAAAAACTGTTTTTT
size: many; V: TRBV20-1; D: TRBD2; J: TRBJ2-3; CDR3: CSAPWGGDYTDTQYF; DNA: TGCAGTGCTCCGTGGGGGGGGGACTACACAGATACGCAGTATTTT
size: -; V: TRBV24-1; D: -; J: TRBJ2-7; CDR3: CAASRKRALTHEQYF; DNA: TGTGCCGCCTCAAGGAAGAGGGCCTTGACCCACGAGCAGTACTTC
size: many; V: TRBV20-1; D: TRBD1; J: TRBJ2-7; CDR3: CSARQGGFFEQYF; DNA: TGCAGTGCCCGACAGGGGGGCTTCTTCGAGCAGTACTTC
size: -; V: TRBV20-1; D: TRBD2; J: TRBJ2-1; CDR3: CSASLRRGGLNEQFF; DNA: TGCAGTGCTAGCTTGAGGCGGGGGGGCCTCAATGAGCAGTTCTTC
size: few; V: TRBV20-1; D: -; J: TRBJ1-1; CDR3: CSARVAGPEAFF; DNA: TGCAGTGCTAGAGTCGCGGGGCCTGAAGCTTTCTTT
size: many; V: TRBV29-1; D: -; J: TRBJ1-1; CDR3: CSVGLTTRATEAFF; DNA: TGCAGCGTTGGTCTCACTACAAGGGCCACTGAAGCTTTCTTT
size: many; V: TRBV30; D: -; J: TRBJ2-5; CDR3: CAWNLLPGKQETQYF; DNA: TGTGCCTGGAACCTCCTCCCGGGCAAACAAGAGACCCAGTACTTC
size: -; V: TRBV9; D: -; J: TRBJ2-1; CDR3: CASSVAAGPGYEQFF; DNA: TGTGCCAGCAGCGTAGCGGCGGGACCAGGCTATGAGCAGTTCTTC
size: many; V: TRBV2; D: -; J: TRBJ1-2; CDR3: CASSPPQGSIYGYTF; DNA: TGTGCCAGCAGTCCCCCCCAGGGGTCCATCTATGGCTACACCTTC
size: many; V: TRBV20-1; D: -; J: TRBJ2-3; CDR3: CSALGGPVFKDTQYF; DNA: TGCAGTGCTCTGGGGGGGCCCGTCTTTAAGGATACGCAGTATTTT
size: many; V: TRBV29-1; D: TRBD2; J: TRBJ2-3; CDR3: CSVDEGTSGRTDTQYF; DNA: TGCAGCGTTGATGAGGGCACTAGCGGGAGAACAGATACGCAGTATTTT
size: -; V: TRBV30; D: TRBD2; J: TRBJ2-1; CDR3: CARTLAGEYNKQFF; DNA: TGTGCCCGGACCCTAGCGGGAGAGTACAATAAGCAGTTCTTC
size: few; V: TRBV7-6; D: -; J: TRBJ2-1; CDR3: CASSPFSDEQFF; DNA: TGTGCCAGCAGCCCATTCTCGGATGAGCAGTTCTTC
size: -; V: TRBV14; D: TRBD2; J: TRBJ2-7; CDR3: CASRQVASIAGVQYF; DNA: TGTGCCAGCCGCCAAGTCGCCTCAATCGCGGGAGTGCAGTACTTC
size: few; V: TRBV7-6; D: TRBD2; J: TRBJ2-1; CDR3: CASSVMMLAGAHEQFF; DNA: TGTGCCAGCAGCGTTATGATGCTAGCGGGAGCCCATGAGCAGTTCTTC
size: -; V: TRBV6-2/TRBV6-3; D: TRBD1; J: TRBJ2-7; CDR3: CASSHDRGTSYEQYF; DNA: TGTGCCAGCAGCCACGACAGGGGAACGAGCTACGAGCAGTACTTC
size: many; V: TRBV19; D: TRBD2; J: TRBJ2-1; CDR3: CASTMGEGLYNEQFF; DNA: TGTGCCAGTACCATGGGGGAGGGCCTGTACAATGAGCAGTTCTTC
size: many; V: TRBV6-1; D: -; J: TRBJ2-7; CDR3: CASSEIDAWGDEQYF; DNA: TGTGCCAGCAGTGAAATCGACGCCTGGGGTGACGAGCAGTACTTC
size: -; V: TRBV4-1; D: TRBD2; J: TRBJ2-7; CDR3: CASSQESVVAGGRYEQYF; DNA: TGCGCCAGCAGCCAAGAATCGGTAGTAGCGGGGGGGCGATACGAGCAGTACTTC
size: -; V: TRBV6-2/TRBV6-3; D: -; J: TRBJ2-2; CDR3: CASSYSADTDATGELFF; DNA: TGTGCCAGCAGTTACTCGGCCGACACCGACGCTACCGGGGAGCTGTTTTTT
size: once; V: TRBV27; D: -; J: TRBJ2-7; CDR3: CASSGLGAHEQYF; DNA: TGTGCCAGCAGTGGACTGGGGGCGCACGAGCAGTACTTC
size: -; V: TRBV19; D: -; J: TRBJ1-1; CDR3: CARVNTEAFF; DNA: TGTGCCAGGGTAAACACTGAAGCTTTCTTT
size: many; V: TRBV14; D: TRBD2; J: TRBJ2-3; CDR3: CASSQASGSTDTQYF; DNA: TGTGCCAGCAGCCAAGCTAGCGGGAGCACAGATACGCAGTATTTT
size: -; V: TRBV6-5; D: -; J: TRBJ2-1; CDR3: CASSFFRDNNEQFF; DNA: TGTGCCAGCAGTTTTTTCCGGGACAACAATGAGCAGTTCTTC
size: many; V: TRBV20-1; D: TRBD1; J: TRBJ2-3; CDR3: CSAGDRVFTDTQYF; DNA: TGCAGTGCTGGGGACAGGGTCTTCACAGATACGCAGTATTTT
size: -; V: TRBV2; D: -; J: TRBJ2-1; CDR3: CASSPPGAAASYNEQFF; DNA: TGTGCCAGCAGCCCTCCGGGGGCGGCGGCCTCCTACAATGAGCAGTTCTTC